This T cell receptor (beta chain) stems from a study of blood T cells in healthy people across ages. PCR was performed a second time for roughly 7 to 12 cycles using a sample-barcoded 5' primer and a J-beta primer mix. TCRdb reprocessed the 5' RACE reads via MiXCR and lists one record per CDR3 protein. The sample shows more than 700,000 distinct CDR3 sequences, 35% to 60% of them seen only once. This clonotype has more than one count but fewer than ten. Antigen unknown. Study-wide results and limits: There were more naive CD4+ cells and higher diversity in long-lived donors than in aged donors. Age advanced and TCR beta diversity per million T cells fell, roughly linearly.

Germline assignment: CDR1 SQVTM and CDR2 ANQGSEA. The CDR3 spans 12 residues. Sequenced input: blood. This chain connects TRBV29-1 to TRBJ2-1; D remains ambiguous. The tail of the sequence fits TRBJ2-7 better, so the J call may be wrong. The sequence came from an elderly man in good health. DNA for the CDR3: TGCAGCGTTGACATCCCCTACAATGAGCAGTACTTC. This translates into CSVDIPYNEQYF.